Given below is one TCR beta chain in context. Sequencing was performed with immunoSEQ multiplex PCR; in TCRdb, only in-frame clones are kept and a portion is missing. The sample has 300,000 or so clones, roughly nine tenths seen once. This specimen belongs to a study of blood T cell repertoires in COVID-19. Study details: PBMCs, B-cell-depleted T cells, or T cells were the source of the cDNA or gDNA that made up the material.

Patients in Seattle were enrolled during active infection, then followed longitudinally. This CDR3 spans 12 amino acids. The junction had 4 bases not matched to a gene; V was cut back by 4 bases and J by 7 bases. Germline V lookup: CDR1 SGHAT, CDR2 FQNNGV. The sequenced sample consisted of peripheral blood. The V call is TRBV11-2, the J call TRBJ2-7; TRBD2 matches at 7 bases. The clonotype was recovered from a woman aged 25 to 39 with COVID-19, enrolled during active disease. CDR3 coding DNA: TGTGCCAGCAGCTCCTGGGGGGGGGAGCAGTACTTC. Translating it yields CASSSWGGEQYF.